This TCR beta chain stems from a study of blood T cell repertoires in COVID-19. Overall study: T cells, B-cell-depleted T cells, or PBMCs supplied cDNA or gDNA.

V lost 4 bases to trimming and J lost 0 bases, with 12 bases between them. The CDR3 consists of 15 residues. Germline V gene lookup returns CDR1 MNHEY and CDR2 SMNVEV (reference sequence). Source study methods: Amplification of reference gene primers was used by the study to estimate nucleated cell counts. The table came from immunoSEQ multiplex PCR; TCRdb's copy has only in-frame clones and leaves some out. That table gives V, J and clone size, and the DNA gave D and trimming. The sample comprises roughly 200,000 clones, 88% of which are singletons, and over 1.5% rests with the top ten. The receptor comes from a man aged 65 to 85 with acute or convalescent COVID-19. The specimen was peripheral blood. This chain links TRBV27 with TRBJ1-1; D ambiguous. The CDR3 nucleotides are TGTGCCAGCAGTTCCGCACTGTTAGTGAACACTGAAGCTTTCTTT. The encoded protein is CASSSALLVNTEAFF.